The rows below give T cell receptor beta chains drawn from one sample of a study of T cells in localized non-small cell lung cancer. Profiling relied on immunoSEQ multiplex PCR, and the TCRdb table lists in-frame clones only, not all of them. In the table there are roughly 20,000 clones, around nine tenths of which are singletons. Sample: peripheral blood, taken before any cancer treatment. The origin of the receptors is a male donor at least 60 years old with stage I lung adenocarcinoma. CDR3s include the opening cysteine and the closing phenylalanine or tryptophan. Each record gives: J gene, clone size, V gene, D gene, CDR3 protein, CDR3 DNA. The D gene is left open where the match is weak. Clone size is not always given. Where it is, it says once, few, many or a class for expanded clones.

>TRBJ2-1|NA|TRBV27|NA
CASRLLGGSTYNEQFF
TGTGCCAGCAGACTTTTAGGGGGGTCCACCTACAATGAGCAGTTCTTC
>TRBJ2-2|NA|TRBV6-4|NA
CASSRLEAGELFF
TGTGCCAGCAGTAGATTAGAGGCCGGGGAGCTGTTTTTT
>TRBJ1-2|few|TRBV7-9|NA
CASSSNRRGDGYTF
TGTGCCAGCAGCTCCAACCGGAGGGGAGACGGCTACACCTTC
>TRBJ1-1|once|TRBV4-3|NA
CASSQVWRTYSNTEAFF
TGCGCCAGCAGCCAAGTTTGGCGGACGTATTCAAACACTGAAGCTTTCTTT
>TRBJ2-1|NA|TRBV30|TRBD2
CAWEGSSYNEQFF
TGTGCGTGGGAGGGTAGCTCCTACAATGAGCAGTTCTTC
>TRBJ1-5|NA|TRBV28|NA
CASSSPRSGPNQPQHF
TGTGCCAGCAGTTCGCCTCGATCGGGCCCCAATCAGCCCCAGCATTTT
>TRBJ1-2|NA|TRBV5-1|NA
CASSADTQRSLGYTF
TGCGCCAGCAGTGCTGACACCCAACGATCTCTTGGCTACACCTTC
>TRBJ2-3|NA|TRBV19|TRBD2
CASSLSGGGLADTQYF
TGTGCCAGTAGTCTATCAGGCGGGGGGTTGGCAGATACGCAGTATTTT
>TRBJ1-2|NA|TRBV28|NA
CATGIQGGMGGYTF
TGTGCCACCGGAATACAGGGCGGGATGGGCGGCTACACCTTC
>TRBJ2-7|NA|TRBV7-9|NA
CASSPPAGPYEQYF
TGTGCCAGCAGCCCCCCAGCAGGCCCCTACGAGCAGTACTTC
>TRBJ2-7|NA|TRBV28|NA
CASRGSQSEQYF
TGTGCCAGCAGGGGGTCCCAAAGCGAGCAGTACTTC
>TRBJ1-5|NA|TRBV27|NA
CASSSRWTAYTVQTNQPQHF
TGTGCCAGCAGTTCTCGATGGACAGCCTACACCGTCCAAACCAATCAGCCCCAGCATTTT
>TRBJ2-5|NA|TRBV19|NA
CASSSSGTQETQYF
TGTGCCAGTAGTTCCTCTGGGACCCAAGAGACCCAGTACTTC
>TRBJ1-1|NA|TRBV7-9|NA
CASSLGRPTEAFF
TGTGCCAGCAGCTTGGGACGCCCGACTGAAGCTTTCTTT
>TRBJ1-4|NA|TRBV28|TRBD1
CACFPGQGDEKLFF
TGTGCCTGCTTTCCGGGACAGGGTGATGAAAAACTGTTTTTT
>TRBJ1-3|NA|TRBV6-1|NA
CASSEDSPGSGNTIYF
TGTGCCAGCAGTGAAGACTCGCCAGGTTCTGGAAACACCATATATTTT
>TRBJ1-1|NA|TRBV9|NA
CVSSPPFGGALDTEAFF
TGTGTCAGCAGCCCACCCTTCGGGGGCGCTTTGGACACTGAAGCTTTCTTT
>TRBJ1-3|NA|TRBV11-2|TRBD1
CASSTRQGPSSGNTIYF
TGTGCCAGCAGCACAAGACAGGGGCCCAGCTCTGGAAACACCATATATTTT
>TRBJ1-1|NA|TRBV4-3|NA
CASSQDYRDDTEAFF
TGCGCCAGCAGCCAAGACTACAGGGATGACACTGAAGCTTTCTTT
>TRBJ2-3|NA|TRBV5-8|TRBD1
CASSFSLRDRTQYF
TGTGCCAGCAGCTTTTCTCTCCGGGACAGAACGCAGTATTTT
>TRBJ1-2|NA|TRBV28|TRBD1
CASRPRQGPSYGYTF
TGTGCCAGCAGGCCCCGACAGGGGCCTTCTTATGGCTACACCTTC
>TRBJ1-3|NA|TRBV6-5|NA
CASKPSGPSGNTIYF
TGTGCCAGCAAACCATCAGGGCCCTCTGGAAACACCATATATTTT
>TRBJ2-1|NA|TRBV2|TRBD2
CASDTRGGGAIRQFF
TGTGCCAGCGACACCCGGGGCGGGGGGGCCATTCGGCAGTTCTTC
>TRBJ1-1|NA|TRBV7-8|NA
CASSLQENTEAFF
TGTGCCAGCAGCTTACAGGAGAACACTGAAGCTTTCTTT
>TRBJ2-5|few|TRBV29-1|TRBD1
CSVPYNRRGPGTQYF
TGCAGCGTGCCCTACAACCGAAGGGGGCCGGGGACCCAGTACTTC
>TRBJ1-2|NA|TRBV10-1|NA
CASSATGYGYTF
TGCGCCAGCAGCGCGACAGGCTATGGCTACACCTTC
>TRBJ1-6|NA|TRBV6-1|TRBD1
CASSWTGSESPLHF
TGTGCCAGCAGTTGGACAGGGAGCGAATCACCCCTCCACTTT